Listed here are 8 T cell receptor beta chains from one sample, sequenced in a study of cytomegalovirus exposure and HLA in healthy donors. PCR primers comprised 60 Vbeta and 13 Jbeta primers. Measured with immunoSEQ multiplex PCR; TCRdb has only the in-frame clones, and not every one. The repertoire holds roughly 84,000 clones, approximately 80% seen once, with about 3% in the top ten. The sample consisted of PBMCs. The receptors originated from a man aged 50 to 60 in good health and CMV-seronegative.

In this sample, this clone turned up once. This rearrangement joins TRBV2 to TRBJ1-1, with TRBD1 matching 7 bases. The CDR3 totals 13 residues. Trimming at V came to 9 bases and at J to 2 bases, leaving 6 bases not matched to a gene. Germline CDR1 SNHLY, CDR2 FYNNEI. The CDR3, as DNA: TGTGCCAGTGATTGGGACAGAAACACTGAAGCTTTCTTT. This gives the protein CASDWDRNTEAFF.

The V and J genes are TRBV4-3 and TRBJ2-5; D is undetermined. The CDR3 runs to 14 residues. Looked up from germline, CDR1 is LGHNA and CDR2 is YSLEER. V lost 1 base and J 2 bases, leaving 8 bases between the germline ends. The CDR3 DNA reads TGCGCCAGCAGCCAAGGCGCCTTTCAAGAGACCCAGTACTTC. This translates into CASSQGAFQETQYF.

The gene calls are TRBV19 and TRBJ1-2; the D gene is possibly TRBD1 (6 bases). The CDR3 has 13 amino acids. Germline assignment: CDR1 LNHDA and CDR2 SQIVND (reference sequence). With 4 bases removed from V and 5 bases from J, the gap between germline ends came to 11 bases. This chain's CDR3 is CASSNRDLYGYTF. The CDR3 bases are TGTGCCAGTAGTAACAGGGATTTGTATGGCTACACCTTC.

This clone has only a few counts. This likely reflects a read error, since a far larger clone is one base away. The V and J genes are TRBV5-5 and TRBJ2-5, with 8 bases aligning to TRBD1. Germline CDR1 is SGHKS and CDR2 is YYEKEE (reference sequence). The CDR3 extends over 14 amino acids. Losses at the gene ends were 4 bases for V and 2 bases for J; bases not matched to a gene: 4. CDR3 sequence reads: CASSQRTGQETQYF. CDR3 in DNA: TGTGCCAGCAGCCAGAGGACAGGGCAAGAGACCCAGTACTTC.

The V gene is TRBV5-6, the J gene TRBJ2-3; D call uncertain. The V end was cut by 6 bases, the J end by 7 bases, with 12 bases between. The CDR3 contains 12 residues. Germline-derived CDR1 and CDR2 are SGHDT and YYEEEE. CDR3 nucleotides: TGTGCCAGCACCTCGGTGGGCTATACGCAGTATTTT. Its protein product is CASTSVGYTQYF.

The chain joins TRBV28 to TRBJ2-1; 8 bases fit TRBD2. V was clipped by 5 bases and J by 10 bases; unmatched bases: 10. The CDR3 spans 14 residues. The V gene's germline CDR1 is MDHEN and CDR2 SYDVKM. The chain's CDR3 is CASSPPGGGGEQFF. For the CDR3, the DNA is TGTGCCAGCAGTCCACCGGGGGGGGGTGGAGAGCAGTTCTTC.

A single count supports this clone. The chain has TRBV2 and TRBJ1-1; perhaps TRBD1 as D (5 bases). Trimming took off 9 bases at V and 11 bases at J, with 19 bases between the two ends. Per germline, CDR1 SNHLY and CDR2 FYNNEI. This CDR3 spans 12 amino acids. Here the CDR3 reads CASLFGHLSAFF. The CDR3 nucleotides are TGTGCCAGTCTCTTCGGACACCTCTCCGCTTTCTTT.

The chain combines TRBV9 with TRBJ2-5, with 10 bases fitting TRBD2. In germline, CDR1 is SGDLS, CDR2 YYNGEE. J lost 5 bases, V lost 7 bases, and 5 bases had no gene match. CDR3 length: 13 amino acids. The CDR3 DNA follows: TGTGCCAGCCAGCGGGGGGGACAGGAGACCCAGTACTTC. Its protein is CASQRGGQETQYF.